The rows below give T cell receptor beta chains drawn from one sample of a study of T cells in Graves' hyperthyroidism and ophthalmopathy. A single record per CDR3 protein comes from TCRdb applying MiXCR to the multiplex PCR reads. The sample lists a few hundred thousand distinct CDR3 sequences, 15% to 20% occurring once. Sequencing was carried out using blood. These receptors originate from a woman in her 40s with Graves' ophthalmopathy. The CDR3 runs from the conserved cysteine through the conserved F or W. The D gene is left open where the match is weak. Size is stated for part of the rows, as once, few or many counts, or as a class when the clone is expanded.

j_gene	abundance	v_gene	d_gene	CDR3aa	CDR3nt
TRBJ2-2	few	TRBV11-1	TRBD1	CASSLAGTGGANTGELFF	TGTGCCAGCAGCTTAGCCGGGACAGGGGGCGCGAACACCGGGGAGCTGTTTTTT
TRBJ2-5	many	TRBV7-6	NA	CASSLRAGLPIETQYF	TGTGCCAGCAGCTTGCGGGCGGGACTGCCAATCGAGACCCAGTACTTC
TRBJ1-1	many	TRBV18	NA	CASSPTRGRMNTEAFF	TGTGCCAGCTCACCCACGCGGGGGAGGATGAACACTGAAGCTTTCTTT
TRBJ2-7	many	TRBV7-6	NA	CASSLSPGFHEQYF	TGTGCCAGCAGCTTGTCCCCCGGTTTCCACGAGCAGTACTTC
TRBJ2-2	many	TRBV5-6	NA	CASRPRRVTGELFF	TGTGCCAGCCGGCCAAGGAGGGTCACCGGGGAGCTGTTTTTT
TRBJ1-5	many	TRBV27	NA	CASSSGIAQPQHF	TGTGCCAGCAGTTCAGGGATCGCTCAGCCCCAGCATTTT
TRBJ2-7	NA	TRBV6-2/TRBV6-3	NA	CASSYAWRATYEQYF	TGTGCCAGCAGTTACGCATGGCGGGCCACCTACGAGCAGTACTTC
TRBJ1-5	few	TRBV28	NA	CASSFSWGNQPQHF	TGTGCCAGCAGTTTCTCCTGGGGAAATCAGCCCCAGCATTTT
TRBJ2-5	many	TRBV6-5	NA	CASSYSIRSPETQYF	TGTGCCAGCAGTTACTCGATCCGGTCCCCGGAGACCCAGTACTTC
TRBJ2-4	NA	TRBV7-8	TRBD2	CASNLPSGTSGPKNIQYF	TGTGCCAGCAACCTACCTTCCGGGACTAGCGGACCCAAAAACATACAGTACTTC
TRBJ1-1	many	TRBV30	TRBD1	CAWRPTGETEAFF	TGTGCCTGGAGGCCGACAGGGGAAACTGAAGCTTTCTTT
TRBJ2-7	NA	TRBV6-2/TRBV6-3	TRBD2	CASSTGTSGVLSYEQYF	TGTGCCAGCAGTACCGGGACTAGCGGGGTCCTATCCTACGAGCAGTACTTC
TRBJ2-7	many	TRBV10-3	NA	CAIRTNGQVYEQYF	TGTGCCATCAGGACAAACGGGCAAGTCTACGAGCAGTACTTC
TRBJ1-1	NA	TRBV29-1	NA	CSVWVAGATMNTEAFF	TGCAGCGTTTGGGTGGCCGGAGCGACAATGAACACTGAAGCTTTCTTT
TRBJ1-1	many	TRBV5-5	NA	CASSFATRVHTEAFF	TGTGCCAGCAGCTTCGCCACTAGGGTTCACACTGAAGCTTTCTTT
TRBJ1-5	many	TRBV14	NA	CASSQNPAGPQHF	TGTGCCAGCAGCCAAAACCCAGCCGGGCCCCAGCATTTT
TRBJ1-5	many	TRBV19	NA	CASRTRDISNQPQHF	TGTGCCAGTAGGACCCGGGACATTAGCAATCAGCCCCAGCATTTT